This TCR beta chain is drawn from a study of metastatic and nonmetastatic thyroid tumors. Study-wide context: For malignant and benign thyroid patients, tumor or nodule tissue and blood were the sources whose repertoires were compared.

Using MiXCR, TCRdb reanalyzed the PCR reads. The data show some 84,000 clones, about 9.1% seen once. Trimming removed 5 bases from V and 3 bases from J; junction bases left unmatched: 6. This CDR3 is 14 amino acids long. Germline V gives CDR1 MDHEN, CDR2 SYDVKM. Not a single patient had been given any form of treatment at any point before undergoing thyroid surgery. This clone came up many times. The rearrangement links TRBV28 to TRBJ1-2; 7 bases agree with TRBD1. The sequenced sample consisted of blood. This receptor was taken from a female donor with papillary thyroid cancer or a benign thyroid nodule (not recorded which). Some clones in this sample may be carry-over from other donors' samples. CDR3 nucleotide sequence: TGTGCCAGCAGTATCCGACAGGGCTACTATGGCTACACCTTC. This encodes CASSIRQGYYGYTF.